Included here is one TCR beta chain sequence, with context. Its specificity is not known. This record belongs to a study of T-cell memory formation after mild COVID-19. Study results and limitations: Contracting clones localized mainly to CM and EM when CD4+ and mainly to EMRA when CD8+. Second-wave clones with a day 37 peak had unconfirmed SARS-CoV-2 specificity. CD4/CD8 balance characterized clones contracting day 15 to 85, and CD4+ skew characterized later expanders.

5'RACE with constant-segment primers yielded barcoded, UMI-tagged TCR alpha and TCR beta cDNA libraries. TCRdb reprocessed the 5' RACE reads with MiXCR, giving one entry per CDR3 protein. The profile shows around 180,000 distinct CDR3 sequences, around 20% of them singletons. The V gene lost 3 bases and the J gene lost 0 bases, with 12 bases spanning the gap. Germline lookup yields CDR1 LGHNA and CDR2 YSLEER. The CDR3 extends over 17 amino acids. The chain joins TRBV4-3 to TRBJ1-6; D remains ambiguous. Sequenced material: PBMCs or a T cell subset sorted from them (not recorded which). The TCR comes from a man younger than 30 who had mild COVID-19 (a few samples of this study predate the infection). Cell type and time point are not known. CDR3: CASSQREGSSYNSPLHF. The DNA of the CDR3 is TGCGCCAGCAGCCAGCGGGAAGGGAGCTCCTATAATTCACCCCTCCACTTT.